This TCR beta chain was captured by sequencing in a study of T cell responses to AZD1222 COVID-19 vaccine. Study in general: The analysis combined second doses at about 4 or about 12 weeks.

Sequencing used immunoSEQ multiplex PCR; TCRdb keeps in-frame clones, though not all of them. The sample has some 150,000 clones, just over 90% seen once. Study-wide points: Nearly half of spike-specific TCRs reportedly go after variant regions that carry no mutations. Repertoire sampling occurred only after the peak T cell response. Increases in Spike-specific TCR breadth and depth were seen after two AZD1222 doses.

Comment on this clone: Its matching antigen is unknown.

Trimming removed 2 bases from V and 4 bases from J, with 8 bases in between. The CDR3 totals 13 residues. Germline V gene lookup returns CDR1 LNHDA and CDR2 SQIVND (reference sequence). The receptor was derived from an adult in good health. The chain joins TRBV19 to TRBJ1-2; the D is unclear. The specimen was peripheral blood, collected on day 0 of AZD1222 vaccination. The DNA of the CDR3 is TGTGCCAGTAGTATATGGGTGCTCTATGGCTACACCTTC. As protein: CASSIWVLYGYTF.